The T cell receptor beta chain described here comes from a study of identical twins. Findings of the study overall: Among monozygotic twins, out-of-frame TCR alpha sharing exceeded what models predicted.

Donors were all healthy Caucasians. This clonotype was counted a few times. Its antigen is unidentified. Using its own MiXCR run on the 5' RACE reads, TCRdb lists one record per CDR3 protein. The table records about 790,000 distinct CDR3 sequences, roughly 20% of them present only once. The CDR3 is 15 amino acids. Germline lookup yields CDR1 SQVTM and CDR2 ANQGSEA. Trimming removed 3 bases from V and 6 bases from J; junction bases left unmatched: 8. This sample was also put to use in a study of T cells expressing NK-cell markers. That study reports: Out of eight donors sequenced, seven tested HCMV-seropositive and the remaining one seronegative.

This sequence was found in a woman aged 18-30 years in good health. Specimen: PBMCs. The genes are TRBV29-1 and TRBJ2-3; TRBD2 agrees at 11 bases. CDR3 sequence (DNA): TGCAGCGTTGATGGGCTAGCGGGAGGATCTGATACGCAGTATTTT. It is translated as CSVDGLAGGSDTQYF.